This entry features one T cell receptor (beta chain) sequence. Its cognate antigen is unknown. Cultured CD4+ T cells had their DNA profiled by the Oncomine TCR Beta short-read assay. In this case, cultured CD4+ T cells provided the extracted genomic DNA. TCRdb redid the calling of the PCR reads with MiXCR, one entry per CDR3 protein. The sample records about 11,000 distinct CDR3 sequences, 44% being singletons. The treatment denotes: approximately nine-day PBMC culture with coronavirus spike peptide pools or control peptides (ViraFEST assay). This sample was taken from a study of vaccination and CD4 T cells after COVID-19. General observations from the study: Reactive clone data from convalescent patients indicated a median of approximately 90% appearing only post-vaccination.

The CDR3 extends over 15 amino acids. Between the trimmed V and J ends, which lost 2 bases and 5 bases, there was a span of 12 bases. The germline CDR1 and CDR2 sequences are SEHNR and FQNEAQ (reference sequence). This sequence originates from a human donor who had recovered from COVID-19. This chain uses TRBV7-9 with TRBJ1-4; D perhaps matches TRBD1 (5 bases). The material sequenced was CD4+ T cells from blood, cultured in vitro. The CDR3 DNA sequence: TGTGCCAGCAGCTTATCTGGACATGCAAATGAAAAACTGTTTTTT. It yields the protein CASSLSGHANEKLFF.